The rows below give T cell receptor beta chains drawn from one sample of a study of blood T cell repertoires in COVID-19. This table comes from immunoSEQ multiplex PCR, and its TCRdb copy is limited to in-frame clones, with some not included. The sample lists approximately 200,000 clones, roughly 90% occurring once. Specimen: peripheral blood. The receptors come from a woman in her fifties or sixties with acute or convalescent COVID-19. Both conserved end residues are part of each CDR3. The D gene is left open where the match is weak. Expanded clones are given a class, and other clones once, few, many or no size at all.

D gene | clone size | J gene | V gene | CDR3 protein | CDR3 DNA
NA | once | TRBJ2-5 | TRBV25-1 | CASSERRRVEETQYF | TGTGCCAGCAGTGAAAGGAGGAGGGTGGAAGAGACCCAGTACTTC
TRBD1 | NA | TRBJ1-3 | TRBV3-1/TRBV3-2 | CASSGTGADYSGNTIYF | TGTGCCAGCTCCGGGACAGGGGCCGATTACTCTGGAAACACCATATATTTT
TRBD1 | NA | TRBJ1-2 | TRBV24-1 | CATSDSAPGSPGGLYGYTF | TGTGCCACCAGTGATTCTGCCCCCGGCAGCCCAGGGGGGCTCTATGGCTACACCTTC
NA | NA | TRBJ2-3 | TRBV4-3 | CASSQDKGVVTDTQYF | TGCGCCAGCAGCCAAGATAAGGGGGTTGTCACAGATACGCAGTATTTT
NA | once | TRBJ2-3 | TRBV7-9 | CASKVEATDTQYF | TGTGCCAGCAAGGTCGAGGCTACAGATACGCAGTATTTT
TRBD1 | NA | TRBJ1-4 | TRBV15 | CATSRLTGANEKLFF | TGTGCCACCAGCAGATTAACAGGGGCTAATGAAAAACTGTTTTTT
NA | NA | TRBJ2-1 | TRBV5-1 | CASSAKQVNEQFF | TGCGCCAGCAGCGCAAAACAAGTCAATGAGCAGTTCTTC
TRBD2 | NA | TRBJ2-2 | TRBV7-9 | CALRSGSNTGELFF | TGTGCTCTACGGAGCGGGAGTAACACCGGGGAGCTGTTTTTT
NA | once | TRBJ1-2 | TRBV6-6 | CASSYSNQALYGYTF | TGTGCCAGCAGTTACTCGAACCAGGCCCTCTATGGCTACACCTTC
NA | NA | TRBJ1-1 | TRBV18 | CASSLYTGNSEAFF | TGTGCCAGCTCTTTATATACAGGGAATTCTGAAGCTTTCTTT
NA | NA | TRBJ1-6 | TRBV11-1 | CASSLGGSDLPLHF | TGTGCCAGCAGCTTAGGGGGCAGCGATTTACCCCTCCACTTT
NA | NA | TRBJ2-7 | TRBV7-2 | CASSSTGYEQYF | TGTGCCAGCAGCTCTACAGGCTACGAGCAGTACTTC
TRBD1 | NA | TRBJ2-7 | TRBV12-3/TRBV12-4 | CASRGTGRDEQYF | TGTGCCAGCAGGGGGACAGGGCGGGACGAGCAGTACTTC
TRBD2 | NA | TRBJ2-3 | TRBV5-8 | CASSLEAGADTQYF | TGTGCCAGCAGCTTGGAGGCGGGGGCAGATACGCAGTATTTT
NA | NA | TRBJ2-3 | TRBV7-2 | CASSLAGGPTDTQYF | TGTGCCAGCAGCTTAGCGGGGGGGCCAACAGATACGCAGTATTTT
TRBD1 | NA | TRBJ1-1 | TRBV19 | CASSQGVNTEAFF | TGTGCCAGTAGTCAGGGGGTGAACACTGAAGCTTTCTTT
TRBD2 | few | TRBJ2-5 | TRBV2 | CASSFGGNIAETQYF | TGTGCCAGCAGTTTCGGGGGGAACATTGCGGAGACCCAGTACTTC
NA | NA | TRBJ1-1 | TRBV2 | CASSSDKNTEAFF | TGTGCCAGCAGCTCCGACAAGAACACTGAAGCTTTCTTT
TRBD1 | NA | TRBJ2-5 | TRBV19 | CASSRDRQETQYF | TGTGCCAGCTCGCGGGACAGGCAAGAGACCCAGTACTTC
NA | NA | TRBJ2-2 | TRBV19 | CASSVTSSGELFF | TGTGCCAGTAGTGTTACTAGTTCCGGGGAGCTGTTTTTT
NA | NA | TRBJ1-6 | TRBV18 | CASSPVAVNSPLHF | TGTGCCAGCTCACCAGTGGCAGTGAATTCACCCCTCCACTTT
NA | once | TRBJ1-1 | TRBV4-3 | CASSHRGLPDFGAFF | TGCGCCAGCAGCCACAGAGGGCTCCCGGATTTCGGAGCTTTCTTT
TRBD2 | NA | TRBJ2-3 | TRBV6-2/TRBV6-3 | CASSYGGGAVTQYF | TGTGCCAGCAGTTACGGCGGGGGGGCAGTTACGCAGTATTTT
TRBD1 | NA | TRBJ2-5 | TRBV18 | CASSTSGGEETQYF | TGTGCCAGCTCCACTTCAGGGGGAGAAGAGACCCAGTACTTC
NA | NA | TRBJ2-5 | TRBV29-1 | CSVGQGKETQYF | TGCAGCGTTGGGCAGGGAAAAGAGACCCAGTACTTC